This passage covers 19 T cell receptor beta chains from one sample sequenced in a study of blood T cell repertoires in COVID-19. Clones were read by immunoSEQ multiplex PCR, and TCRdb kept only the in-frame ones, dropping some. Among 95,000 to 110,000 clones listed, about 92% were seen once. Sequences were obtained from peripheral blood. These receptors originate from a woman older than 75 in a cohort sampled during active COVID-19.

This chain links TRBV7-6 with TRBJ2-5; D is perhaps TRBD2 (7 bases). Germline lookup yields CDR1 SGHVS and CDR2 FNYEAQ. Between the trimmed V and J ends, which lost 0 bases and 2 bases, there was a span of 22 bases. This CDR3 spans 19 amino acids. The CDR3 DNA reads TGTGCCAGCAGCTTAGCCTTAGCGAGGGCAGGGGAGGGACAAGAGACCCAGTACTTC. This translates into CASSLALARAGEGQETQYF.

This rearrangement joins TRBV7-6 to TRBJ2-7, with 7 nucleotides matching TRBD1. The CDR3 covers 17 residues. Per the germline V gene, CDR1 is SGHVS and CDR2 is FNYEAQ. J gave up 0 bases and V 5 bases, and 13 bases lay outside the gene matches. CDR3 loop: CASSTSPGTAISYEQYF. For the CDR3, the DNA is TGTGCCAGCAGCACGTCCCCAGGGACAGCCATCTCCTACGAGCAGTACTTC.

This clone appeared a single time. The chain employs TRBV2 and TRBJ2-1; D call uncertain. This CDR3 is built from 14 residues. The germline V and J ends were trimmed by 7 bases and 2 bases, with 12 bases remaining between them. Germline V gives CDR1 SNHLY, CDR2 FYNNEI. The CDR3 DNA follows: TGTGCCAGCAATCGAGAACTCCCCTACAATGAGCAGTTCTTC. Its protein is CASNRELPYNEQFF.

The chain recombines TRBV13 with TRBJ2-5, with 13 nucleotides matching TRBD2. V shed 5 bases, J shed 4 bases, and the junction held 7 bases outside the gene matches. The CDR3 spans 16 residues. The germline gives CDR1 PRHDT, CDR2 FYEKMQ (reference sequence). The CDR3 reads CASSQRTSGSGETQYF. The CDR3 DNA reads TGTGCCAGCAGCCAAAGGACTAGCGGGAGTGGAGAGACCCAGTACTTC.

This rearrangement joins TRBV9 to TRBJ2-2; TRBD2 might be the D (7 bases). Germline V gene data show CDR1 as SGDLS and CDR2 as YYNGEE. V was trimmed by 0 bases and J by 6 bases, leaving 12 bases between them. CDR3 size: 15 residues. The CDR3 bases are TGTGCCAGCAGCGTAGCCGGGGGGCGGTCCGGGGAGCTGTTTTTT. Translated, it gives CASSVAGGRSGELFF.

This clone has just one count. V gene TRBV5-1 combines with J gene TRBJ2-5; TRBD2 agrees at 12 bases. The CDR3 runs to 17 residues. V trimming: 0 bases; J trimming: 1 base; junction bases outside the gene matches: 4. Germline assignment: CDR1 SGHRS and CDR2 YFSETQ. This CDR3 reads CASSLALAGGTQETQYF. In DNA form, the CDR3 reads TGCGCCAGCAGCTTGGCGCTAGCGGGGGGGACCCAAGAGACCCAGTACTTC.

This clone was observed once. The genes are TRBV4-2 and TRBJ2-1; 9 nucleotides align to TRBD2. Losses at the gene ends were 0 bases for V and 9 bases for J; bases not matched to a gene: 12. CDR3 length: 17 residues. Germline V CDR1 and CDR2: LGHNA, YNFKEQ. The CDR3 spells CASSQDIGGGATSEQFF. DNA for the CDR3: TGTGCCAGCAGCCAAGACATCGGCGGGGGGGCGACAAGTGAGCAGTTCTTC.

This clone was detected a few times. The gene calls are TRBV9 and TRBJ2-1, with a possible D match to TRBD2 (6 bases). Per germline, CDR1 SGDLS and CDR2 YYNGEE. The CDR3 runs to 18 residues. V was clipped by 4 bases and J by 3 bases, with 23 bases between them. The CDR3 bases are TGTGCCAGCAGCCCCCGCGGGACCTCCCAAGGGGTCTACAATGAGCAGTTCTTC. Amino acids: CASSPRGTSQGVYNEQFF.

The chain couples TRBV10-3 to TRBJ2-1; 11 bases align to TRBD2. The V and J ends lost 5 bases and 5 bases, in that order; junction bases with no gene match: 5. This CDR3 comprises 15 residues. CDR1 and CDR2 (germline): ENHRY, SYGVKD. This chain's CDR3 is CAISHSGGVNNEQFF. The DNA for the CDR3 is TGTGCCATCAGTCATAGCGGGGGGGTTAACAATGAGCAGTTCTTC.

The V gene is TRBV12-5, the J gene TRBJ2-7; D perhaps matches TRBD1 (7 bases). The CDR3 consists of 16 residues. The germline gives CDR1 LGHNT, CDR2 FRNRAP. V shed 5 bases and J shed 6 bases, with 23 bases lying between them. The DNA of the CDR3 is TGTGCTAGTGGTCCTGAGGGGGCGGGACATCTATCCGAGCAGTACTTC. Translating it yields CASGPEGAGHLSEQYF.

The chain is built from TRBV18 and TRBJ1-3, with unresolved D. From germline, CDR1 is KGHSH and CDR2 LQKENI. The CDR3 totals 13 residues. V lost 6 bases and J 7 bases, leaving 13 bases between the germline ends. The CDR3: CASSFNAENTIYF. The DNA for the CDR3 is TGTGCCAGCTCGTTCAACGCCGAGAACACCATATATTTT.

The chain combines TRBV15 with TRBJ1-2; D remains unclear. The ends were cut back, 1 base at V and 13 bases at J, with 28 bases in the middle. Germline CDR1 is LNHNV and CDR2 is YYDKDF (reference sequence). This CDR3 is built from 17 residues. CDR3 coding DNA: TGTGCCACCAGCAGAGGAATCACTCAGACTGAGCTATGGCTACGCACCTTC. Amino acid sequence: CATSRGITQTELWLRTF. Full variable domain (rest looked up from reference TRBV15 and TRBJ1-2): DAMVIQNPRYQVTQFGKPVTLSCSQTLNHNVMYWYQQKSSQAPKLLFHYYDKDFNNEADTPDNFQSRRPNTSFCFLDIRSPGLGDTAMYLCATSRGITQTELWLRTFGSGTRLTVV.

V and J are TRBV6-1 and TRBJ1-1, with TRBD1 identical over 8 bases. Germline CDR1 reads MNHNS; CDR2 reads SASEGT. CDR3 length: 15 amino acids. Germline trimming cut 3 bases from V and 4 bases from J; bases unmatched to any gene: 7. The CDR3, as DNA: TGTGCCAGCAGTGACAGGGGGCAGGGGGGCACTGAAGCTTTCTTT. Amino acids: CASSDRGQGGTEAFF.

This clone was detected only once. This chain links TRBV7-6 with TRBJ2-3; 9 nucleotides match TRBD2. Germline V gene data show CDR1 as SGHVS and CDR2 as FNYEAQ. CDR3 length: 15 residues. The V and J ends lost 2 bases and 5 bases, in that order; junction bases with no gene match: 5. CDR3 DNA sequence: TGTGCCAGCAGCTTAATTGCGGGAGGGAAAGATACGCAGTATTTT. Translating it yields CASSLIAGGKDTQYF.

The chain uses TRBV5-5 and TRBJ1-1; no definite D call. This CDR3 is 13 amino acids long. Germline CDR1 is SGHKS and CDR2 is YYEKEE (reference sequence). V was trimmed by 0 bases and J by 1 base, leaving 4 bases between them. CDR3 residues: CASSLAGNTEAFF. The CDR3 region has the DNA TGTGCCAGCAGCTTGGCAGGGAACACTGAAGCTTTCTTT.

Concerning this clone: A read error may account for a junction end that differs from germline. The chain employs TRBV7-9 and TRBJ2-2; a possible D gene is TRBD2 (5 bases). Germline loops: CDR1 SEHNR, CDR2 FQNEAQ (reference sequence). The CDR3 totals 15 residues. The CDR3 nucleotides are TGTGCCAGCACCCCTACTTGGGAGAACCCCGGGGAGCTGTTTTTT. This translates into CASTPTWENPGELFF.

The chain uses TRBV11-2 and TRBJ1-2; TRBD1 might be the D (6 bases). In germline, CDR1 is SGHAT, CDR2 FQNNGV. V lost 5 bases and J lost 0, with 13 bases in between. The CDR3 spans 15 residues. CDR3 coding DNA: TGTGCCAGCAGCCCGTCCCGGGACACTAACTATGGCTACACCTTC. This encodes CASSPSRDTNYGYTF.

The rearrangement links TRBV6-5 to TRBJ2-1; 10 bases agree with TRBD2. The CDR3 totals 13 residues. Germline loops: CDR1 MNHEY, CDR2 SVGAGI. V dropped 6 bases and J dropped 8; count of bases not matched to a gene: 4. In DNA form, the CDR3 reads TGTGCCAGCAGCCCGGGACTAGCGTATGAGCAGTTCTTC. It encodes CASSPGLAYEQFF.

The CDR3 DNA reads as TGTGCCAGCAGTGAGAGGTCTAGCGGGAACTCCTACGAGCAGTACTTC. Its translation: CASSERSSGNSYEQYF. V usage is TRBV25-1 and J usage is TRBJ2-7, with TRBD2 identical over 9 bases. Germline loops: CDR1 MGHDK, CDR2 SYGVNS. The V gene end was trimmed by 3 bases and the J gene end by 0 bases; junction bases not matched to a gene: 6. CDR3 length: 16 amino acids.